Below, 14 T cell receptor beta chains from the same sample are listed, as sequenced in a study of siplizumab effects on memory and regulatory T cells. The data were produced by immunoSEQ multiplex PCR, yet TCRdb's version contains in-frame clones alone and is incomplete. The sample holds about 100,000 clones, roughly 94% seen once. The specimen sequenced was Tregs sorted from blood. The receptors come from a human donor in good health.

V and J are TRBV5-1 and TRBJ2-3; TRBD1 might be the D (6 bases). This CDR3 region has 17 residues. Germline loops: CDR1 SGHRS, CDR2 YFSETQ. V lost 0 bases and J lost 2, with 16 bases in between. CDR3 in DNA: TGCGCCAGCAGCTTGGTAAATTGGACAGCCTTCACAGATACGCAGTATTTT. Translation: CASSLVNWTAFTDTQYF. The variable domain in full, completed from reference TRBV5-1 and TRBJ2-3, reads KAGVTQTPRYLIKTRGQQVTLSCSPISGHRSVSWYQQTPGQGLQFLFEYFSETQRNKGNFPGRFSGRQFSNSRSEMNVSTLELGDSALYLCASSLVNWTAFTDTQYFGPGTRLTVL.

V usage is TRBV6-4 and J usage is TRBJ1-6, with TRBD1 identical over 7 bases. Germline V gene data show CDR1 as MRHNA and CDR2 as SNTAGT. V lost 6 bases and J lost 2; bases outside the gene matches: 4. The length of the CDR3 is 15 residues. The CDR3 DNA is TGTGCCAGCAGAAAGGACAGGACCTATAATTCACCCCTCCACTTT. Translation gives CASRKDRTYNSPLHF.

The V gene is TRBV5-4, the J gene TRBJ1-3; D gene unclear. The V gene's germline CDR1 is SGHNT and CDR2 YYREEE (reference sequence). Between the trimmed V and J ends, which lost 4 bases and 0 bases, there was a span of 5 bases. The CDR3 runs to 13 residues. The CDR3 sequence is CASSVNSGNTIYF. Here the CDR3 DNA reads TGTGCCAGCAGCGTCAACTCTGGAAACACCATATATTTT.

The V and J genes are TRBV19 and TRBJ2-2, with unresolved D. The V end was cut by 3 bases, the J end by 6 bases, with 8 bases between. This CDR3 has 13 residues. CDR1 LNHDA and CDR2 SQIVND come from the germline V gene (reference sequence). CDR3 sequence: CASSIRTAGELFF. The CDR3 nucleotides read TGTGCCAGTAGTATCCGGACGGCCGGGGAGCTGTTTTTT.

This clone was recorded only once. The V call is TRBV10-1, the J call TRBJ1-1; a possible D gene is TRBD1 (6 bases). The V end lost 9 bases, the J end lost 4 bases, and 21 bases lay between the germline ends. CDR3 size: 15 residues. Looked up from germline, CDR1 is WNHNN and CDR2 is SYGVQD (reference sequence). The CDR3 DNA sequence: TGCGCCAGTCCTCCGGGGGGGGGCGCGGGCACTGAAGCTTTCTTT. It specifies CASPPGGGAGTEAFF.

This CDR3 is CASRSRRVDTQYF. CDR3 nucleotide sequence: TGTGCCAGCAGGTCGAGGAGGGTAGATACGCAGTATTTT. This chain connects TRBV11-2 to TRBJ2-3, with D tentatively TRBD2 (6 bases). The CDR3 loop spans 13 amino acids. V was pared by 6 bases and J by 5 bases, with 12 bases between. CDR1 SGHAT and CDR2 FQNNGV come from the germline V gene.

This chain links TRBV14 with TRBJ2-1; 10 bases fit TRBD2. J lost 9 bases, V lost 4 bases, and 0 bases had no gene match. The CDR3 totals 12 residues. Germline assignment: CDR1 SGHDN and CDR2 FVKESK. Here the CDR3 DNA reads TGTGCCAGCAGCCGACTAGCGGGTGAGCAGTTCTTC. Translated: CASSRLAGEQFF.

This chain joins TRBV12-1 and TRBJ1-5; no DNA check was done on the table's D call, TRBD1. TRBV12-1 represents a pseudogene. The CDR3 totals 15 residues. The CDR3 here is CASNQSTGFSQPQHF. Written as DNA, the CDR3 is TGTGCCAGCAACCAATCCACAGGGTTCAGTCAGCCCCAGCATTTT.

This rearrangement joins TRBV18 to TRBJ1-3; a weak D match, TRBD1 (5 bases). The CDR3 loop spans 16 amino acids. V was clipped by 3 bases and J by 0 bases, with 12 bases between them. In germline, CDR1 is KGHSH, CDR2 LQKENI. CDR3 sequence reads: CASSPLQDNSGNTIYF. The CDR3 coding sequence is TGTGCCAGCTCACCTCTACAGGATAACTCTGGAAACACCATATATTTT.

This sequence joins TRBV28 and TRBJ2-7; the D is unclear. V was shortened by 3 bases and J by 6 bases, with 9 bases between the two germline ends. CDR3 length equals 12 residues. Germline V lookup: CDR1 MDHEN, CDR2 SYDVKM. CDR3 in DNA: TGTGCCAGCAGTTTTGGTACTTTCGAGCAGTACTTC. It specifies CASSFGTFEQYF.

The chain links TRBV5-1 to TRBJ2-2; D unclear. CDR1 is SGHRS, CDR2 YFSETQ, per germline. V was cut by 0 bases and J by 2 bases, with 11 bases left in between. The CDR3 runs to 16 residues. The CDR3 nucleotides read TGCGCCAGCAGCTTGGGCGGCTTGGTTAACACCGGGGAGCTGTTTTTT. Encoded protein: CASSLGGLVNTGELFF. Full variable domain (missing parts from reference TRBV5-1 and TRBJ2-2): KAGVTQTPRYLIKTRGQQVTLSCSPISGHRSVSWYQQTPGQGLQFLFEYFSETQRNKGNFPGRFSGRQFSNSRSEMNVSTLELGDSALYLCASSLGGLVNTGELFFGEGSRLTVL.

This clone was seen a single time. This rearrangement joins TRBV29-1 to TRBJ2-3, with a possible D match to TRBD2 (6 bases). CDR1 and CDR2 from the germline V gene are SQVTM and ANQGSEA. Trimming took off 4 bases at V and 5 bases at J, with 13 bases between the two ends. The CDR3 contains 13 residues. Here the CDR3 reads CSVGGGGEDTQYF. The CDR3 DNA sequence: TGCAGCGTTGGGGGAGGCGGAGAAGATACGCAGTATTTT.

This clone was counted only a few times. This chain links TRBV29-1 with TRBJ1-5, with D maybe TRBD1 (5 bases). Germline values: CDR1 SQVTM, CDR2 ANQGSEA. Trimming cost V 6 bases and J 2 bases, with 14 bases left between them. The CDR3 runs 14 residues. The CDR3, as DNA: TGCAGCGTGGGGTCGGGACTCGGCAATCAGCCCCAGCATTTT. It encodes CSVGSGLGNQPQHF.

This chain connects TRBV7-9 to TRBJ1-1; TRBD1 matches 7 bases. Germline assignment: CDR1 SEHNR and CDR2 FQNEAQ (reference sequence). The CDR3 contains 14 residues. After removal of 7 bases from V and 2 bases from J, the junction contained 7 bases not matched to a gene. The CDR3 DNA is TGTGCCAGCATCCCCGGACAGGCAAACACTGAAGCTTTCTTT. It yields the protein CASIPGQANTEAFF. The variable domain in full, with the rest retrieved from reference TRBV7-9 and TRBJ1-1, is DTGVSQNPRHKITKRGQNVTFRCDPISEHNRLYWYRQTLGQGPEFLTYFQNEAQLEKSRLLSDRFSAERPKGSFSTLEIQRTEQGDSAMYLCASIPGQANTEAFFGQGTRLTVV.